One sample yielded the 20 T cell receptor beta chains listed below, sequenced in a study of regulatory T cells in long-lasting Graves disease. In building TCR beta libraries, iRepertoire HTBI primers were used together with Arm-PCR of CDR3 regions. TCRdb re-derived calls from the multiplex PCR reads in MiXCR, one entry per CDR3 protein. The table has around 500,000 distinct CDR3 sequences, roughly 13% seen once. The time point was: newly diagnosed GD, antithyroid drugs for less than 3 months. Preparation of the TCR library used RNA extracted from PBMCs. The same specimen was also included in a second study, on T cells in Graves' hyperthyroidism and ophthalmopathy.

The sequenced sample was peripheral blood mononuclear cells (PBMCs), obtained at new diagnosis, from a patient treated with antithyroid drugs. The source is a man aged 30-40 years with Graves disease.

This chain uses TRBV10-3 with TRBJ2-1; a possible D gene is TRBD1 (5 bases). The CDR3 length is 13 residues. Germline V CDR1 and CDR2: ENHRY, SYGVKD. Trimming cost V 6 bases and J 7 bases, with 13 bases left between them. The CDR3 bases are TGTGCCATCAGGGGTGGGGCGCAGAATGAGCAGTTCTTC. Translating gives CAIRGGAQNEQFF.

This chain links TRBV6-1 with TRBJ2-5; 12 bases fit TRBD2. Germline V gene sequence: CDR1 MNHNS, CDR2 SASEGT. The CDR3 has 15 residues. The V segment lost 5 bases and the J segment 4 bases; nucleotides outside the gene matches: 5. The DNA of the CDR3 is TGTGCCAGCAGTCAGACTAGCGGGAGTCGAGAGACCCAGTACTTC. Protein: CASSQTSGSRETQYF.

This clonotype has only a few counts. The chain uses TRBV7-2 and TRBJ2-3; D may correspond to TRBD1 or TRBD2 (6 bases each). The CDR3 contains 17 residues. Germline V gene sequence: CDR1 SGHTA, CDR2 FQGNSA. V dropped 5 bases and J dropped 10 bases, with 28 bases sitting between them. In DNA form, the CDR3 reads TGTGCCAGCAGCCCTCCTAAGGGGGGAGACCCAGCTTTAGCGCAGTATTTT. Its translation is CASSPPKGGDPALAQYF.

This clonotype was observed many times. V gene TRBV16 combines with J gene TRBJ1-1; D gene unclear. Trimming pared 1 base from V and 4 bases from J, leaving 10 bases between. Germline V CDR1 and CDR2: KGHSY, FQNENV. The CDR3 sequence is 14 residues long. The CDR3 spells CASSQYRSSTEAFF. The CDR3 DNA reads as TGTGCCAGCAGCCAATATCGATCGAGCACTGAAGCTTTCTTT.

This clonotype was picked up many times. The chain employs TRBV12-3 or TRBV12-4 and TRBJ2-3; 10 bases are a match to TRBD1. J lost 6 bases, V lost 3 bases, and 9 bases had no gene match. The CDR3 contains 16 residues. CDR3 DNA: TGTGCCAGCAGTTTGTGGGACAGGGGAAGAAGGGATACGCAGTATTTT. Amino acids: CASSLWDRGRRDTQYF.

At least ten counts were recorded for this clonotype. The chain is built from TRBV6-1 and TRBJ1-1, with D possibly TRBD1 on 5 matching bases. Germline V lookup: CDR1 MNHNS, CDR2 SASEGT. V was trimmed by 6 bases and J by 1 base, leaving 9 bases between them. CDR3 length: 13 residues. In DNA form, the CDR3 reads TGTGCCAGCAGATTGGACAAGAACACTGAAGCTTTCTTT. Translating gives CASRLDKNTEAFF.

J is TRBJ2-3 and V is TRBV12-3 or TRBV12-4; D gene unclear. V was cut by 2 bases and J by 0 bases, with 9 bases left in between. CDR3 size: 15 residues. As DNA, the CDR3 is TGTGCCAGCAGTTTAATAATCACTAGCACAGATACGCAGTATTTT. As protein: CASSLIITSTDTQYF.

This clonotype was detected only a few times. V is TRBV4-1 and J is TRBJ2-5; maybe TRBD2 (5 bases). CDR3 length: 16 amino acids. With 4 bases removed from V and 5 bases from J, the gap between germline ends came to 20 bases. The germline CDR1 and CDR2 sequences are MGHRA and YSYEKL. CDR3 bases: TGCGCCAGCAGCCCCAACCCGAGTGGACTGTTGGAGACCCAGTACTTC. Protein: CASSPNPSGLLETQYF.

A note on this clonotype: A read error may produce the germline difference seen at one junction end. The chain employs TRBV28 and TRBJ2-3; 9 nucleotides match TRBD2. Germline loops: CDR1 MDHEN, CDR2 SYDVKM. The CDR3 extends over 17 amino acids. CDR3 region: CASSSPTWREGTNTQYF. CDR3 DNA sequence: TGTGCCAGCAGTTCCCCCACTTGGCGGGAGGGCACAAATACGCAGTATTTT.

The chain joins TRBV20-1 to TRBJ2-7, with D unclear. Trimming left V 3 bases short and J 4 bases short, with 19 bases between. Per germline, CDR1 DFQATT and CDR2 SNEGSKA (reference sequence). The CDR3 sequence is 15 residues long. The CDR3 sequence: CSASPEAVKGYEQYF. CDR3 bases: TGCAGTGCTAGTCCTGAGGCGGTAAAGGGTTACGAGCAGTACTTC.

V is TRBV10-3 and J is TRBJ2-2; maybe TRBD2 (5 bases). Deletions cut 3 bases from V and 1 base from J, with 12 bases between. The V gene's germline CDR1 is ENHRY and CDR2 SYGVKD. This CDR3 comprises 16 residues. The CDR3 DNA reads as TGTGCCATCAGTGAATTGGGCGGGTTGAACACCGGGGAGCTGTTTTTT. It specifies CAISELGGLNTGELFF.

The chain combines TRBV20-1 with TRBJ2-3; no clear D. CDR3 size: 13 residues. V was trimmed by 0 bases and J by 5 bases, leaving 9 bases between them. Germline CDR1 reads DFQATT; CDR2 reads SNEGSKA (reference sequence). The CDR3 sequence is CSARDGAGDTQYF. The CDR3 DNA reads TGCAGTGCTAGAGATGGCGCAGGAGATACGCAGTATTTT.

In this sample, this clonotype turned up many times. The chain employs TRBV12-3 or TRBV12-4 and TRBJ2-2; unclear D gene. Between the trimmed V and J ends, which lost 4 bases and 1 base, there was a span of 10 bases. The CDR3 totals 15 residues. The CDR3 sequence is CASSYGQWNTGELFF. In DNA form, the CDR3 reads TGTGCCAGCAGTTACGGCCAGTGGAACACCGGGGAGCTGTTTTTT.

This chain uses TRBV19 with TRBJ2-6; the D is unclear. The V end lost 7 bases, the J end lost 0 bases, and 10 bases lay between the germline ends. Germline V CDR1 and CDR2: LNHDA, SQIVND (reference sequence). The CDR3 covers 15 residues. As DNA, the CDR3 is TGTGCCAGTAATTACGACCACTCTGGGGCCAACGTCCTGACTTTC. It encodes CASNYDHSGANVLTF.

This clonotype has only a few counts. V and J are TRBV6-2 or TRBV6-3 and TRBJ2-3, with 7 bases matching TRBD1. With 6 bases clipped from V and 2 bases from J, the junction kept 8 bases outside the gene matches. The CDR3 sequence is 15 residues long. Germline-derived CDR1 and CDR2 are MNHEY and SVGEGT. CDR3 bases: TGTGCCAGCAGGGAGCGGAAGGGGGCCACAGATACGCAGTATTTT. Translating gives CASRERKGATDTQYF.

This sequence joins TRBV6-1 and TRBJ1-5; unclear D gene. CDR1 is MNHNS and CDR2 is SASEGT in the germline V gene. The V and J ends lost 6 bases and 3 bases respectively, with 9 bases between them. This CDR3 is built from 13 residues. The CDR3 DNA reads as TGTGCCAGCAGCTCGGTCCCCAATCAGCCCCAGCATTTT. Protein sequence: CASSSVPNQPQHF.

In its sample, this clonotype was seen many times. The rearrangement joins TRBV12-3 or TRBV12-4 to TRBJ1-1; 8 positions agree with TRBD1. J gave up 5 bases and V 6 bases, and 8 bases lay outside the gene matches. This CDR3 is built from 14 residues. CDR3 sequence (DNA): TGTGCCAGCAGCACACAGGGGGGGAGGACTGAAGCTTTCTTT. Residues: CASSTQGGRTEAFF.

This clonotype was observed at least ten times. V usage is TRBV9 and J usage is TRBJ2-7, with D uncertain. Trimming removed 6 bases from V and 6 bases from J, with 7 bases in between. Germline V gene sequence: CDR1 SGDLS, CDR2 YYNGEE. CDR3 size: 10 residues. In nucleotides, the CDR3 is TGTGCCAGCACTGATCGCGAGCAGTACTTC. Its translation is CASTDREQYF.

This clonotype appeared a few times. The chain employs TRBV20-1 and TRBJ2-7; D unresolved. In germline, CDR1 is DFQATT, CDR2 SNEGSKA (reference sequence). Trimming removed 2 bases from V and 1 base from J, with 12 bases in between. The CDR3 runs 14 residues. Here the CDR3 reads CSARSVTQSYEQYF. The CDR3 DNA sequence: TGCAGTGCTAGATCGGTTACGCAATCCTACGAGCAGTACTTC.

In this sample, this clonotype turned up many times. This rearrangement joins TRBV29-1 to TRBJ1-1, with 8 bases aligning to TRBD1. The CDR3 runs to 15 residues. Germline lookup yields CDR1 SQVTM and CDR2 ANQGSEA. The junction had 9 bases not matched to a gene; V was cut back by 1 base and J by 5 bases. The CDR3 protein is CSVEGQGALGTEAFF. CDR3 nucleotide sequence: TGCAGCGTTGAAGGGCAGGGGGCTTTGGGTACTGAAGCTTTCTTT.